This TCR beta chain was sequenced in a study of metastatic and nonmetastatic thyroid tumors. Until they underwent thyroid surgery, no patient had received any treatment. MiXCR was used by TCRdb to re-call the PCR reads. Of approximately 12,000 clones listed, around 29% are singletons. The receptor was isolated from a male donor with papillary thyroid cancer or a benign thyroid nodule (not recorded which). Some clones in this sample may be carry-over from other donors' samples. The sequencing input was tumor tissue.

CDR3 DNA: TGCAGTGCTAGAGAACCTAGCGGGAGGGCCCTCGAGCAGTACTTC. Amino acid sequence: CSAREPSGRALEQYF. The V call is TRBV20-1, the J call TRBJ2-7, with 12 bases matching TRBD2. Trimming cost V 0 bases and J 6 bases; bases outside gene matches: 6. This CDR3 has 15 amino acids. Germline lookup yields CDR1 DFQATT and CDR2 SNEGSKA (reference sequence).